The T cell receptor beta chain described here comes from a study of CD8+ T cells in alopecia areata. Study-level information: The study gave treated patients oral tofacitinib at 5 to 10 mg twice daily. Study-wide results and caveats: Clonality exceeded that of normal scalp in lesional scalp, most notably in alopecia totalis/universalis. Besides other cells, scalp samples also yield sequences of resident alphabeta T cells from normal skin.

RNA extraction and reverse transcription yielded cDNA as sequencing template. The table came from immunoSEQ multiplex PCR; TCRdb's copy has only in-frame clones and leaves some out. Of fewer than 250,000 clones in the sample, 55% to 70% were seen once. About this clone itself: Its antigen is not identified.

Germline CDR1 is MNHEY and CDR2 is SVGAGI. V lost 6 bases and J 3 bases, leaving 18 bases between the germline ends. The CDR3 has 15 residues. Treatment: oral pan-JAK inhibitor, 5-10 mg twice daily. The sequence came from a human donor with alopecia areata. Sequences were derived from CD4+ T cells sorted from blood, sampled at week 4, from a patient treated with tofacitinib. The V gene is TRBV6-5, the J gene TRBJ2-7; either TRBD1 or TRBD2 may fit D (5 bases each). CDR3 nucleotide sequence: TGTGCCAGCAGCAGAGGGACGAAACGGGTCTACGAGCAGTACTTC. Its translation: CASSRGTKRVYEQYF.